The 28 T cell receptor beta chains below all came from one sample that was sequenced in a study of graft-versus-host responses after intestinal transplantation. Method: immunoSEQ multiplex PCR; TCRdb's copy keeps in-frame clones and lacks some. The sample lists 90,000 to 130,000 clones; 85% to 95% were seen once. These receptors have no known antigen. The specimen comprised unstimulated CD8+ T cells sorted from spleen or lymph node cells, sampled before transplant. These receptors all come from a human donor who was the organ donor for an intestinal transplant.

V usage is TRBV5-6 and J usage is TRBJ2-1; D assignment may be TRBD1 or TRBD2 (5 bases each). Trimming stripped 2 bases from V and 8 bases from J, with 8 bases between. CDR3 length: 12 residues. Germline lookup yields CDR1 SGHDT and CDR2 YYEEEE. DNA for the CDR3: TGTGCCAGCAGCTTTTGGGGACATGAGCAGTTCTTC. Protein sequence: CASSFWGHEQFF. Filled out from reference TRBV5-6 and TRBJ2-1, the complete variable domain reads DAGVTQSPTHLIKTRGQQVTLRCSPKSGHDTVSWYQQALGQGPQFIFQYYEEEERQRGNFPDRFSGHQFPNYSSELNVNALLLGDSALYLCASSFWGHEQFFGPGTRLTVL.

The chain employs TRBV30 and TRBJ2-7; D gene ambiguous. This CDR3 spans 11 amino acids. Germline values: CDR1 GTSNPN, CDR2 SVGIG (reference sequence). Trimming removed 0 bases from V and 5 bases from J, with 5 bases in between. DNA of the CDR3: TGTGCCTGGAGTGTTGGAGACGAGCAGTACTTC. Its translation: CAWSVGDEQYF.

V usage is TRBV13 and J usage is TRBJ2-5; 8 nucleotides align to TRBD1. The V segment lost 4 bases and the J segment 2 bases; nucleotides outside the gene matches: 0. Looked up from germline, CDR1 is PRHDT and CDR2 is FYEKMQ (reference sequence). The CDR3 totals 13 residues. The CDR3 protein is CASSYRGQETQYF. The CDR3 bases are TGTGCCAGCAGCTACAGGGGGCAAGAGACCCAGTACTTC.

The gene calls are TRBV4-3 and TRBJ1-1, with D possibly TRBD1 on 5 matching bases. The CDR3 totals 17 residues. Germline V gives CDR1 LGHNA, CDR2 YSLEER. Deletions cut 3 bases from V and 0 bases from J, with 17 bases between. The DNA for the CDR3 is TGCGCCAGCAGCCATGGGCTGGGGCAGACGTTGAACACTGAAGCTTTCTTT. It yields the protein CASSHGLGQTLNTEAFF.

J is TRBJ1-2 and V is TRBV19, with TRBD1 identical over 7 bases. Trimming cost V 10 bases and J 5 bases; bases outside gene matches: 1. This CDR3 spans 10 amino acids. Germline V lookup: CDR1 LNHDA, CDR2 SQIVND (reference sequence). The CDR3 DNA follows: TGTGCCACCAGGGGGTATGGCTACACCTTC. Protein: CATRGYGYTF.

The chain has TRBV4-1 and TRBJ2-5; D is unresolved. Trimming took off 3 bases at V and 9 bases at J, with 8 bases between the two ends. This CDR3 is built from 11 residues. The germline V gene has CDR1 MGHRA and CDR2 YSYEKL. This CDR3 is CASSQLGAQYF. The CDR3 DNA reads TGCGCCAGCAGCCAGCTCGGAGCCCAGTACTTC.

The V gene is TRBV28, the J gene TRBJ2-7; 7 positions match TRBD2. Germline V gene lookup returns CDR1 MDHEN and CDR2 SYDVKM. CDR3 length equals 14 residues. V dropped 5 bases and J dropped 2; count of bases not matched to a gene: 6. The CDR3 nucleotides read TGTGCCAGCAGTGAAGCGGGACTTCCCTACGAGCAGTACTTC. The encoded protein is CASSEAGLPYEQYF.

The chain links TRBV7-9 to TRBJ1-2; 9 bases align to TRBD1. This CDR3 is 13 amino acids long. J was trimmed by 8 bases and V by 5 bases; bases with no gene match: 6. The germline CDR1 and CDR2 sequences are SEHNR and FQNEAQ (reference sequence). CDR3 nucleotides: TGTGCCAGCAGCATGGGACAGGGCGACGGCTACACCTTC. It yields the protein CASSMGQGDGYTF.

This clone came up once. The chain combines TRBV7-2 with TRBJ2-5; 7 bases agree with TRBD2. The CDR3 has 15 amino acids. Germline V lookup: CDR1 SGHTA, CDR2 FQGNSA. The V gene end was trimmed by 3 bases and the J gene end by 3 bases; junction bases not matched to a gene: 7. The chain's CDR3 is CASSFTGTTKETQYF. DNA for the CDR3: TGTGCCAGCAGCTTTACCGGGACTACAAAAGAGACCCAGTACTTC.

The CDR3 DNA follows: TGCAGTGCTAGACTAGCCGGGGAGCTGTTTTTT. Residues: CSARLAGELFF. J is TRBJ2-2 and V is TRBV20-1; D remains unclear. CDR3 length equals 11 residues. The germline V gene has CDR1 DFQATT and CDR2 SNEGSKA (reference sequence). Trimming cost V 2 bases and J 6 bases, with 4 bases left between them.

The CDR3 spells CASSSSSGPYNEQFF. The CDR3 bases are TGTGCCAGTAGTAGTTCTAGCGGGCCCTACAATGAGCAGTTCTTC. The chain recombines TRBV19 with TRBJ2-1; 8 bases map to TRBD2. The trim removed 4 bases at V and 2 bases at J, leaving 4 bases unmatched. The germline V gene has CDR1 LNHDA and CDR2 SQIVND (reference sequence). The CDR3 loop spans 15 amino acids.

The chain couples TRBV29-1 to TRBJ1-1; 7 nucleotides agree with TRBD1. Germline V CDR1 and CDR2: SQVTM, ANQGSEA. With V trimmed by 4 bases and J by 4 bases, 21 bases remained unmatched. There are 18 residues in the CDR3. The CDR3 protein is CSVVTPGQTSPRRTEAFF. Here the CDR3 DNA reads TGCAGCGTTGTTACACCGGGACAGACTTCCCCCCGTCGCACTGAAGCTTTCTTT.

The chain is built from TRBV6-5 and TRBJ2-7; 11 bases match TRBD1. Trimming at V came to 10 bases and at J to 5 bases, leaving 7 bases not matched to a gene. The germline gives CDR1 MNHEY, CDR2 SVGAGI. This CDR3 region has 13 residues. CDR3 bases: TGTGCCATCCGGACAGGGGGCATGCACGAGCAGTACTTC. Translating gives CAIRTGGMHEQYF.

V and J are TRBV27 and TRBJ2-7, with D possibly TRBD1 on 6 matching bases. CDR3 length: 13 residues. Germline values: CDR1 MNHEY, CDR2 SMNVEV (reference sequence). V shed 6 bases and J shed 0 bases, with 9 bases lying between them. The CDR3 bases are TGTGCCAGCAGGCAACAGGGCTCCTACGAGCAGTACTTC. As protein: CASRQQGSYEQYF.

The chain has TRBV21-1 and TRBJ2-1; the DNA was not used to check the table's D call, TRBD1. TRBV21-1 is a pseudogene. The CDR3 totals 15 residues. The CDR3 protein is CASNWGRGVNNEQFF. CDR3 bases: TGTGCCAGCAACTGGGGCAGGGGTGTAAACAATGAGCAGTTCTTC.

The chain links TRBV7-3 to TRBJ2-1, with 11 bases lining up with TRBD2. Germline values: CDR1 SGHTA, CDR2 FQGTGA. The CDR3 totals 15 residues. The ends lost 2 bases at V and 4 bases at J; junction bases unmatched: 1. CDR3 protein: CASSLGTSGYNEQFF. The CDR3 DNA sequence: TGTGCCAGCAGCTTAGGGACTAGCGGTTACAATGAGCAGTTCTTC.

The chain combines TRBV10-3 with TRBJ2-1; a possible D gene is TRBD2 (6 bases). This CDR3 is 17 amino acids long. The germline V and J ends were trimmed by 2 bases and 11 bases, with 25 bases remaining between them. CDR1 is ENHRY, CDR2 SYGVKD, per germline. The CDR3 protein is CAISEAQKGRGDKKQFF. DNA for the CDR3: TGTGCCATCAGTGAGGCCCAAAAAGGGCGGGGAGATAAGAAGCAGTTCTTC.

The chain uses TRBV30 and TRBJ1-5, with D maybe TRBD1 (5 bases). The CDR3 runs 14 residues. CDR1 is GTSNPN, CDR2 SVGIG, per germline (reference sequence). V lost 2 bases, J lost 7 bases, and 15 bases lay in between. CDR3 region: CAWSTGTGSQPQHF. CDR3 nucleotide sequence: TGTGCCTGGAGTACCGGGACGGGAAGCCAGCCCCAGCATTTT.

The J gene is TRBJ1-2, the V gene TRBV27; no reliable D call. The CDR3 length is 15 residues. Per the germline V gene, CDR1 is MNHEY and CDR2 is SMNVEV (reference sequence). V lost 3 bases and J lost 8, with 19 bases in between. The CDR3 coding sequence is TGTGCCAGCAGTTTCCGCCGGGGAGCATCGGTCGGCTACACCTTC. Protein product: CASSFRRGASVGYTF.

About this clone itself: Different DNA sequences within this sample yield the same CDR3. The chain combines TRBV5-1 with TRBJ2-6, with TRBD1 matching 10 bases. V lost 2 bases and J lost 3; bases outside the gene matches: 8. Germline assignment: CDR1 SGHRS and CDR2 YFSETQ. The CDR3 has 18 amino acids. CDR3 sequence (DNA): TGCGCCAGCAGCTTCGGGACAGGGGTTGAAAATGGGGCCAACGTCCTGACTTTC. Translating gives CASSFGTGVENGANVLTF.

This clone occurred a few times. The CDR3 region has the DNA TGCGCCAGCAGCCCGGGACTAGTCCGGGAGCAGTACTTC. Translation: CASSPGLVREQYF. The chain combines TRBV10-2 with TRBJ2-7; 8 nucleotides match TRBD2. With 6 bases clipped from V and 7 bases from J, the junction kept 8 bases outside the gene matches. Germline CDR1 is WSHSY and CDR2 is SAAADI. The CDR3 consists of 13 residues.

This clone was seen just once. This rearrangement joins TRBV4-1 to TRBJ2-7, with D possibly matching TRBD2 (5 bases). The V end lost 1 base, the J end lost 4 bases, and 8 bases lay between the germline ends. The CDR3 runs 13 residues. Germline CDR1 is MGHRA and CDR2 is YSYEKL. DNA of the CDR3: TGCGCCAGCAGCCAAGTGCCGGGGTACGAGCAGTACTTC. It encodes CASSQVPGYEQYF.

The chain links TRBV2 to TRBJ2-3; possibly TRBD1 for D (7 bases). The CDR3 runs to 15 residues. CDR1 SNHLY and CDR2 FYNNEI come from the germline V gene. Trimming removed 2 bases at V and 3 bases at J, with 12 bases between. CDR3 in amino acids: CASSEPGGSTDTQYF. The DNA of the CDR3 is TGTGCCAGCAGTGAACCAGGGGGGTCGACAGATACGCAGTATTTT.

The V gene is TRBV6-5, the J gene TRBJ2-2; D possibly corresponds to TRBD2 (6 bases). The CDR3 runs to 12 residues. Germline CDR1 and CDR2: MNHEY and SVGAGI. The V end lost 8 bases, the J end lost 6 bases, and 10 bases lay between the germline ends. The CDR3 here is CASRSGAGELFF. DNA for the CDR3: TGTGCCAGCCGGTCGGGAGCCGGGGAGCTGTTTTTT.

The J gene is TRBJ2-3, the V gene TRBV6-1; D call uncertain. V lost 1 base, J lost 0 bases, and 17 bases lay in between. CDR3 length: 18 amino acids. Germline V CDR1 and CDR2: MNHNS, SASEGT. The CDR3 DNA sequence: TGTGCCAGCAGTGAAGATGTCTACCAGAGCGTTAGCACAGATACGCAGTATTTT. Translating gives CASSEDVYQSVSTDTQYF.

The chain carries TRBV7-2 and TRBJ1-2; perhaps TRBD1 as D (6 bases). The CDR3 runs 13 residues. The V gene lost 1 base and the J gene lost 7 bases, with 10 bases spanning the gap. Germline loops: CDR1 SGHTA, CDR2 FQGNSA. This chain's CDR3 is CASSLGQARGYTF. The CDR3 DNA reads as TGTGCCAGCAGCTTAGGACAGGCTCGTGGCTACACCTTC.

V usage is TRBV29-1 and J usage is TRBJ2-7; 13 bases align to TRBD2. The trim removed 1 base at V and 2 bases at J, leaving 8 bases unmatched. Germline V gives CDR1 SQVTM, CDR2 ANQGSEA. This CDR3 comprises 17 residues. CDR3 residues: CSVEVGGLAGRPYEQYF. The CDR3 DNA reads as TGCAGCGTTGAAGTAGGGGGACTAGCGGGACGTCCCTACGAGCAGTACTTC.

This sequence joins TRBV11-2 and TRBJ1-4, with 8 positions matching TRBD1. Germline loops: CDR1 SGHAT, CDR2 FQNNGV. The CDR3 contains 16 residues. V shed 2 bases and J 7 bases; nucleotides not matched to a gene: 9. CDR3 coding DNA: TGTGCCAGCAGCTTAACCCTAGGGGGGACAGGTGAAAAACTGTTTTTT. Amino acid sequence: CASSLTLGGTGEKLFF.